These 8 T cell receptor beta chains were all obtained from the same sample, sequenced in a study of metastatic and nonmetastatic thyroid tumors. Each patient came to thyroid surgery without any prior treatment (of any kind). TCRdb redid the clone calls on the PCR reads using MiXCR. The data contain about 16,000 clones, roughly 24% of them singletons. Sequenced input: adjacent normal tissue. These receptor sequences come from a female donor with papillary thyroid cancer or a benign thyroid nodule (not recorded which). Some clones in this sample may be carry-over from other donors' samples.

By share, this clone ranks as medium-sized. In DNA form, the CDR3 reads TGTGCCAGCAGTTATCAGGAAACAGCCTACGAGCAGTACTTC. It yields the protein CASSYQETAYEQYF. J is TRBJ2-7 and V is TRBV6-2 or TRBV6-3; D remains unclear. The V end was cut by 3 bases, the J end by 2 bases, with 11 bases between. CDR3 length: 14 residues. Germline values: CDR1 MNHEY, CDR2 SVGEGT.

This clone was seen more than once but under ten times. V and J are TRBV27 and TRBJ2-7, with D perhaps matching TRBD1 (5 bases). The CDR3 extends over 14 amino acids. Trimming took off 3 bases at V and 0 bases at J, with 9 bases between the two ends. Germline values: CDR1 MNHEY, CDR2 SMNVEV (reference sequence). The CDR3 sequence is CASSFAQVSYEQYF. The CDR3, as DNA: TGTGCCAGCAGTTTCGCACAGGTCTCCTACGAGCAGTACTTC.

The rearrangement uses TRBV6-1 and TRBJ2-2; D not certain. This CDR3 comprises 15 residues. V lost 7 bases and J 2 bases, leaving 14 bases between the germline ends. Germline values: CDR1 MNHNS, CDR2 SASEGT. The CDR3, as DNA: TGTGCCAGCACCACCTTAGGGTTTAACACCGGGGAGCTGTTTTTT. As protein: CASTTLGFNTGELFF.

The rearrangement links TRBV30 to TRBJ1-2, with no clear D. The CDR3 sequence is 11 residues long. From germline, CDR1 is GTSNPN and CDR2 SVGIG (reference sequence). V was shortened by 1 base and J by 4 bases, with 4 bases between the two germline ends. CDR3 nucleotides: TGTGCCTGGAGTGCAGTCTATGGCTACACCTTC. It yields the protein CAWSAVYGYTF.

This clone was seen only a few times. This sample also contains other DNA sequences that code for the same CDR3. The chain joins TRBV7-2 to TRBJ2-3, with unresolved D. This CDR3 spans 12 amino acids. Germline lookup yields CDR1 SGHTA and CDR2 FQGNSA. The V end lost 5 bases, the J end lost 2 bases, and 5 bases lay between the germline ends. DNA of the CDR3: TGTGCCAGCAGCCCGTACACAGATACGCAGTATTTT. It encodes CASSPYTDTQYF.

This clone has only a few counts. The chain has TRBV11-2 and TRBJ2-7, with 11 bases fitting TRBD2. Trimming cost V 1 base and J 4 bases; bases outside gene matches: 3. This CDR3 region has 15 residues. Per germline, CDR1 SGHAT and CDR2 FQNNGV. The CDR3 sequence is CASSLGASGRYEQYF. The CDR3 bases are TGTGCCAGCAGCTTAGGGGCTAGCGGGAGGTACGAGCAGTACTTC.

This clone is classed as medium-sized. This rearrangement joins TRBV12-3 or TRBV12-4 to TRBJ2-1, with D perhaps given as TRBD1 or TRBD2 (5 bases each). V dropped 3 bases and J dropped 6 bases, with 9 bases sitting between them. The CDR3 consists of 13 residues. CDR3 nucleotide sequence: TGTGCCAGCAGTTTGAGGGACGGCAATGAGCAGTTCTTC. This sequence encodes CASSLRDGNEQFF.

A few counts support this clone. This may arise from a read error, as a much more abundant clone is one base away. The same CDR3 also results from other DNA sequences found in this sample. The chain combines TRBV11-1 with TRBJ2-7; 9 nucleotides line up with TRBD1. The V and J ends lost 3 bases and 7 bases, in that order; junction bases with no gene match: 7. CDR1 and CDR2 from the germline V gene are SGHAT and FQDESV (reference sequence). This CDR3 comprises 14 residues. In nucleotides, the CDR3 is TGTGCCAGCAGCTTCGGGACAGGGCTACAAGAGCAGTACTTC. This encodes CASSFGTGLQEQYF.